Below, 26 T cell receptor beta chains from the same sample are listed, as sequenced in a study of cytomegalovirus exposure and HLA in healthy donors. 13 Jbeta primers and 60 Vbeta primers were used for the PCR. The data were produced by immunoSEQ multiplex PCR, yet TCRdb's version contains in-frame clones alone and is incomplete. The sample carries 140,000 or so clones, 78% recorded once. Sequenced sample: PBMCs. The receptors originated from a woman aged 18-29 years in good health and CMV-seropositive.

The chain recombines TRBV7-7 with TRBJ2-5; 7 nucleotides align to TRBD1. Germline V gene data show CDR1 as SSHAT and CDR2 as FNYEAQ (reference sequence). This CDR3 has 16 amino acids. Trimming cost V 2 bases and J 2 bases; bases outside gene matches: 8. CDR3 protein: CASSLNLGTAQETQYF. In nucleotides, the CDR3 is TGTGCCAGCAGCTTAAATTTAGGGACAGCTCAAGAGACCCAGTACTTC.

The chain couples TRBV5-1 to TRBJ1-6; 7 bases map to TRBD1. The CDR3 covers 15 residues. V shed 0 bases and J 8 bases; nucleotides not matched to a gene: 5. Germline V lookup: CDR1 SGHRS, CDR2 YFSETQ. The chain's CDR3 is CASSLAGQTYSPLHF. In DNA form, the CDR3 reads TGCGCCAGCAGCTTGGCGGGACAGACGTATTCACCCCTCCACTTT.

This chain uses TRBV5-6 with TRBJ2-2; the D gene is possibly TRBD2 (6 bases). The CDR3 covers 14 residues. Trimming removed 2 bases from V and 5 bases from J, with 10 bases in between. CDR1 SGHDT and CDR2 YYEEEE come from the germline V gene. The CDR3 sequence is CASSFGAGTGELFF. The CDR3 region has the DNA TGTGCCAGCAGCTTCGGCGCGGGGACCGGGGAGCTGTTTTTT.

This clone was counted between two and nine times. The chain employs TRBV5-1 and TRBJ1-6; a possible D gene is TRBD1 (6 bases). This CDR3 has 13 residues. V was cut by 4 bases and J by 10 bases, with 12 bases left in between. CDR1 is SGHRS, CDR2 YFSETQ, per germline. The CDR3 reads CASSQQGGSPLHF. CDR3 bases: TGCGCCAGCAGCCAACAGGGCGGGTCACCCCTCCACTTT.

As to this clone: The germline gene is not matched at one end of the junction; a read error may be the cause. The chain joins TRBV7-9 to TRBJ2-4; 7 nucleotides agree with TRBD1. CDR3 length: 17 residues. The germline V gene encodes CDR1 SEHNR and CDR2 FQNEAQ (reference sequence). CDR3: CASSLGTTGLAENIQYF. CDR3 in DNA: TGTGCCAGCAGCTTGGGGACGACAGGGCTAGCCGAAAACATTCAGTACTTC.

The chain joins TRBV6-5 to TRBJ1-4; TRBD1 agrees at 10 bases. Losses at the gene ends were 4 bases for V and 0 bases for J; bases not matched to a gene: 2. The CDR3 extends over 16 amino acids. Looked up from germline, CDR1 is MNHEY and CDR2 is SVGAGI. DNA for the CDR3: TGTGCCAGCAGTTCCGGACAGGGGGCAACTAATGAAAAACTGTTTTTT. Translation: CASSSGQGATNEKLFF.

The chain recombines TRBV29-1 with TRBJ2-5; 8 bases agree with TRBD2. Germline V CDR1 and CDR2: SQVTM, ANQGSEA. This CDR3 is 14 amino acids long. Trimming removed 4 bases from V and 1 base from J; junction bases left unmatched: 5. The CDR3 sequence: CSVVQRGLQETQYF. The CDR3 region has the DNA TGCAGCGTTGTTCAGCGGGGGCTCCAAGAGACCCAGTACTTC.

This clone was observed a few times. This chain uses TRBV5-4 with TRBJ2-5; the match to TRBD2 covers 8 bases. CDR1 is SGHNT and CDR2 is YYREEE in the germline V gene (reference sequence). The ends lost 4 bases at V and 4 bases at J; junction bases unmatched: 12. This CDR3 is 16 amino acids long. CDR3 in DNA: TGTGCCAGCAGCCCCCGGGAGGGATCCAAAGGAGAGACCCAGTACTTC. It yields the protein CASSPREGSKGETQYF.

This clone has a handful of counts. This chain joins TRBV2 and TRBJ2-3, with D possibly TRBD2 on 5 matching bases. Trimming took 7 bases from V and 5 from J, leaving 13 bases between them. Germline V gene sequence: CDR1 SNHLY, CDR2 FYNNEI. The CDR3 length is 13 residues. The CDR3 here is CASNDEGLDTQYF. The CDR3 DNA reads as TGTGCCAGCAACGATGAGGGTTTAGATACGCAGTATTTT.

The genes are TRBV19 and TRBJ1-1, with 12 nucleotides matching TRBD1. From germline, CDR1 is LNHDA and CDR2 SQIVND (reference sequence). Germline trimming cut 6 bases from V and 6 bases from J; bases unmatched to any gene: 14. CDR3 length equals 17 residues. The CDR3 nucleotides read TGTGCCAGTAGGCCCCTCGGGACAGGGGGCTTCTACGCTGAAGCTTTCTTT. Amino acid sequence: CASRPLGTGGFYAEAFF.

V is TRBV9 and J is TRBJ1-3; TRBD1 matches at 8 bases. V trimming: 4 bases; J trimming: 3 bases; junction bases outside the gene matches: 3. The germline V gene encodes CDR1 SGDLS and CDR2 YYNGEE. CDR3 length equals 14 residues. DNA for the CDR3: TGTGCCAGCAGCCTCGACAGGGGTGGAAACACCATATATTTT. Translating it yields CASSLDRGGNTIYF.

V and J are TRBV20-1 and TRBJ1-1, with D hard to call. The CDR3 has 10 amino acids. CDR1 and CDR2 (germline): DFQATT, SNEGSKA (reference sequence). The V gene lost 2 bases and the J gene lost 5 bases, with 3 bases spanning the gap. The CDR3 coding sequence is TGCAGTGCTAGATATACTGAAGCTTTCTTT. Protein: CSARYTEAFF.

The rearrangement uses TRBV4-1 and TRBJ1-4; TRBD1 aligns across 7 bases. This CDR3 spans 15 amino acids. CDR1 and CDR2 from the germline V gene are MGHRA and YSYEKL. J gave up 3 bases and V 4 bases, and 5 bases lay outside the gene matches. In DNA form, the CDR3 reads TGCGCCAGCAGCCTTCCGGGACAGTCTAATGAAAAACTGTTTTTT. It encodes CASSLPGQSNEKLFF.

This clone occurred once. J is TRBJ1-2 and V is TRBV28, with 11 bases identical to TRBD1. V was clipped by 6 bases and J by 3 bases; unmatched bases: 6. This CDR3 region has 15 residues. CDR1 is MDHEN and CDR2 is SYDVKM in the germline V gene. The CDR3 here is CASRRGQGADYGYTF. CDR3 nucleotides: TGTGCCAGCAGACGAGGACAGGGGGCGGACTATGGCTACACCTTC.

The chain is built from TRBV4-3 and TRBJ1-4; possible D gene TRBD1, 6 bases. The length of the CDR3 is 15 residues. The V and J ends lost 1 base and 5 bases respectively, with 11 bases between them. Germline assignment: CDR1 LGHNA and CDR2 YSLEER. CDR3 protein: CASSQGGQLNEKLFF. CDR3 sequence (DNA): TGCGCCAGCAGCCAAGGAGGACAGCTCAATGAAAAACTGTTTTTT.

The chain recombines TRBV27 with TRBJ1-5; D is unclear. The CDR3 length is 15 residues. The V and J ends lost 2 bases and 4 bases respectively, with 12 bases between them. CDR1 and CDR2 (germline): MNHEY, SMNVEV (reference sequence). The CDR3 region is CASSLGSGFNQPQHF. As DNA, the CDR3 is TGTGCCAGCAGTTTAGGTTCAGGCTTTAATCAGCCCCAGCATTTT.

The gene calls are TRBV18 and TRBJ1-1; TRBD1 aligns across 9 bases. Trimming cost V 5 bases and J 4 bases; bases outside gene matches: 11. This CDR3 contains 16 residues. Germline CDR1 and CDR2: KGHSH and LQKENI. The CDR3 spells CASSAPGTGLGTEAFF. For the CDR3, the DNA is TGTGCCAGCTCAGCGCCCGGGACAGGGCTAGGCACTGAAGCTTTCTTT.

The V gene is TRBV11-2, the J gene TRBJ2-5; D not resolved. The CDR3 runs 14 residues. The germline V gene encodes CDR1 SGHAT and CDR2 FQNNGV. Trimming left V 4 bases short and J 0 bases short, with 9 bases between. The CDR3 sequence is CASSSTKYQETQYF. The DNA of the CDR3 is TGTGCCAGCAGCTCTACTAAGTACCAAGAGACCCAGTACTTC. The full variable domain, completed using reference TRBV11-2 and TRBJ2-5, is EAGVAQSPRYKIIEKRQSVAFWCNPISGHATLYWYQQILGQGPKLLIQFQNNGVVDDSQLPKDRFSAERLKGVDSTLKIQPAKLEDSAVYLCASSSTKYQETQYFGPGTRLLVL.

V and J are TRBV29-1 and TRBJ2-5, with D tentatively TRBD2 (5 bases). V shed 5 bases and J shed 2 bases, with 12 bases lying between them. From germline, CDR1 is SQVTM and CDR2 ANQGSEA. The CDR3 spans 13 residues. Here the CDR3 reads CSVLPPGQETQYF. The CDR3 coding sequence is TGCAGCGTTCTCCCCCCGGGACAAGAGACCCAGTACTTC.

This clone was counted a single time. The rearrangement joins TRBV25-1 to TRBJ2-7; weak D call: TRBD1 (5 bases). The CDR3 sequence is 11 residues long. Trimming left V 6 bases short and J 3 bases short, with 6 bases between. Germline V CDR1 and CDR2: MGHDK, SYGVNS. The CDR3 DNA follows: TGTGCCAGCAGCCAGGGCTACGAGCAGTACTTC. It translates to CASSQGYEQYF.

The chain is built from TRBV2 and TRBJ2-5; 9 nucleotides match TRBD2. The DNA end lines up better with TRBJ2-7; the J call may be wrong. The germline V gene has CDR1 SNHLY and CDR2 FYNNEI. The CDR3 covers 13 residues. In DNA, the CDR3 is TGTGCCAGCACGCAAGTAGCGGGGGACGAGCAGTACTTC. Its translation is CASTQVAGDEQYF.

This clone occurred a few times. J is TRBJ1-2 and V is TRBV4-1; a possible D gene is TRBD1 (6 bases). The CDR3 is 14 amino acids. Germline V lookup: CDR1 MGHRA, CDR2 YSYEKL. V lost 0 bases, J lost 4 bases, and 9 bases lay in between. The CDR3 bases are TGCGCCAGCAGCCAAGACAGGGGCTCCTATGGCTACACCTTC. It encodes CASSQDRGSYGYTF.

Only a few counts were recorded for this clone. V usage is TRBV5-8 and J usage is TRBJ2-7; D is possibly TRBD1 (5 bases). Germline V gene sequence: CDR1 SGHTS, CDR2 YDEGEE. V was trimmed by 3 bases and J by 4 bases, leaving 14 bases between them. The CDR3 is 14 residues long. In DNA, the CDR3 is TGTGCCAGCAGCTCCGACAGTTCAGTTTACGAGCAGTACTTC. Translated: CASSSDSSVYEQYF. Together with reference TRBV5-8 and TRBJ2-7, the CDR3 gives the full variable domain: EAGVTQSPTHLIKTRGQQATLRCSPISGHTSVYWYQQALGLGLQFLLWYDEGEERNRGNFPPRFSGRQFPNYSSELNVNALELEDSALYLCASSSDSSVYEQYFGPGTRLTVT.

The V call is TRBV10-1, the J call TRBJ2-1; no firm D call. Germline assignment: CDR1 WNHNN and CDR2 SYGVQD (reference sequence). This CDR3 is 12 amino acids long. V was shortened by 3 bases and J by 3 bases, with 3 bases between the two germline ends. CDR3 sequence reads: CASSDSYNEQFF. DNA of the CDR3: TGCGCCAGCAGTGACAGCTACAATGAGCAGTTCTTC.

This chain connects TRBV7-9 to TRBJ2-7; TRBD1 agrees at 7 bases. This CDR3 contains 13 residues. Germline assignment: CDR1 SEHNR and CDR2 FQNEAQ (reference sequence). V lost 11 bases to trimming and J lost 1 base; unmatched junction nucleotides: 8. The CDR3 DNA reads TGTGCCGGAGGACCCAGGGGGTCCTACGAGCAGTACTTC. Amino acids: CAGGPRGSYEQYF.

The J gene is TRBJ1-6, the V gene TRBV6-6; 7 nucleotides align to TRBD1. Germline assignment: CDR1 MNHNY and CDR2 SVGAGI (reference sequence). The CDR3 is made up of 14 amino acids. J lost 7 bases, V lost 2 bases, and 2 bases had no gene match. The CDR3 DNA reads TGTGCCAGCAGTTACGGGACAGCAAATTCACCCCTCCACTTT. It translates to CASSYGTANSPLHF.